This section outlines one TCR beta chain sequence together with its context. As yet, its antigen is unknown. Germline V gives CDR1 MDHEN, CDR2 SYDVKM. The ends were cut back, 1 base at V and 2 bases at J, with 21 bases in the middle. The CDR3 consists of 18 residues. The data originate from a study of identical twins. General study findings and limits: Alpha sequences that were out-of-frame and twin-shared showed an excess of low generation probability.

A template switching step contributed a universal primer site, while unique molecular identifiers were present in the cDNA. TCRdb ran MiXCR on the 5' RACE reads and lists one entry per CDR3 protein. The data show hundreds of thousands of distinct CDR3 sequences, 8% to 9% seen once. The same sample was also used in a study of yellow fever vaccine responses in identical twins.

This TCR was sampled from a woman in her late teens or twenties in good health. The chain carries TRBV28 and TRBJ2-7, with D tentatively TRBD2 (5 bases). The sample comprised memory (CD45RO+) T cells sorted from blood. The CDR3 reads CASSLFISGLERAYEQYF. The DNA of the CDR3 is TGTGCCAGCAGTTTATTTATTTCCGGACTGGAACGGGCCTACGAGCAGTACTTC.